The 19 T cell receptor beta chains reported below all come from one sample, sequenced in a study of PD-1 blockade in classical Hodgkin lymphoma. All patients relapsed after autologous stem cell transplantation, and brentuximab vedotin exposure varied. Profiling relied on immunoSEQ multiplex PCR, and the TCRdb table lists in-frame clones only, not all of them. The repertoire consists of about 110,000 clones, with about 89% occurring once and the leading ten covering 15% to 20%. The source was peripheral blood mononuclear cells (PBMCs), collected before the second cycle of nivolumab. The receptors here all came from a human donor with classical Hodgkin lymphoma.

This clone turned up a few times. One end of the junction is discordant with germline, which a read error may explain. The V and J genes are TRBV30 and TRBJ2-1; D is uncertain. Germline values: CDR1 GTSNPN, CDR2 SVGIG (reference sequence). The CDR3 runs 11 residues. The CDR3 loop is CAWRTTPFMLF. The CDR3 nucleotides are TGTGCCTGGAGGACCACTCCGTTCATGCTCTTC.

The chain joins TRBV19 to TRBJ2-1, with 9 bases that match TRBD2. Losses at the gene ends were 5 bases for V and 1 base for J; bases not matched to a gene: 3. This CDR3 has 15 amino acids. Germline V gene lookup returns CDR1 LNHDA and CDR2 SQIVND (reference sequence). In DNA form, the CDR3 reads TGTGCCAGTAGTTTAGCGGGAGTTTCCTACAATGAGCAGTTCTTC. It codes for CASSLAGVSYNEQFF. The whole variable domain, filled in from reference TRBV19 and TRBJ2-1, reads DGGITQSPKYLFRKEGQNVTLSCEQNLNHDAMYWYRQDPGQGLRLIYYSQIVNDFQKGDIAEGYSVSREKKESFPLTVTSAQKNPTAFYLCASSLAGVSYNEQFFGPGTRLTVL.

The gene calls are TRBV28 and TRBJ1-2, with TRBD1 matching over 7 bases. The CDR3 length is 15 residues. V lost 6 bases to trimming and J lost 8 bases; unmatched junction nucleotides: 15. Germline assignment: CDR1 MDHEN and CDR2 SYDVKM. DNA for the CDR3: TGTGCCAGCAGCCAACAGGGGAGGGGAGGGAGAGGCTACACCTTC. Translated, it gives CASSQQGRGGRGYTF.

The chain combines TRBV2 with TRBJ2-1; 9 bases are a match to TRBD2. The CDR3 loop spans 16 amino acids. V was pared by 3 bases and J by 6 bases, with 9 bases of the junction left unmatched. Germline CDR1 SNHLY, CDR2 FYNNEI. Here the CDR3 reads CASSEARLAASNEQFF. The CDR3 DNA reads TGTGCCAGCAGTGAGGCGAGACTAGCGGCCTCCAATGAGCAGTTCTTC.

This chain links TRBV10-3 with TRBJ2-7, with TRBD1 matching over 10 bases. The germline gives CDR1 ENHRY, CDR2 SYGVKD. CDR3 length: 16 residues. V was clipped by 3 bases and J by 3 bases; unmatched bases: 8. The CDR3 nucleotides read TGTGCCATCAGTGATCCAGGACAGGGGGGAGACTACGAGCAGTACTTC. Protein sequence: CAISDPGQGGDYEQYF.

This chain joins TRBV5-1 and TRBJ2-7; maybe TRBD1 (6 bases). Germline loops: CDR1 SGHRS, CDR2 YFSETQ. Between the trimmed V and J ends, which lost 0 bases and 3 bases, there was a span of 22 bases. This CDR3 comprises 18 residues. CDR3 DNA sequence: TGCGCCAGCAGCTTGGTCGGGGTTTTGGACAGTAATAGCTACGAGCAGTACTTC. It translates to CASSLVGVLDSNSYEQYF.

The rearrangement uses TRBV19 and TRBJ1-5; D possibly corresponds to TRBD1 (5 bases). The germline CDR1 and CDR2 sequences are LNHDA and SQIVND (reference sequence). The length of the CDR3 is 15 residues. V was clipped by 3 bases and J by 0 bases, with 9 bases between them. Written as DNA, the CDR3 is TGTGCCAGTAGTATGACAGAATATAGCAATCAGCCCCAGCATTTT. Its translation: CASSMTEYSNQPQHF.

This rearrangement joins TRBV14 to TRBJ2-2; TRBD1 matches at 7 bases. Per germline, CDR1 SGHDN and CDR2 FVKESK. This CDR3 region has 14 residues. V lost 2 bases and J lost 6; bases outside the gene matches: 3. In DNA form, the CDR3 reads TGTGCCAGCAGCCAATGGCAGGGGGCCGGGGAGCTGTTTTTT. Translation gives CASSQWQGAGELFF. The variable domain in full, with the rest retrieved from reference TRBV14 and TRBJ2-2, is EAGVTQFPSHSVIEKGQTVTLRCDPISGHDNLYWYRRVMGKEIKFLLHFVKESKQDESGMPNNRFLAERTGGTYSTLKVQPAELEDSGVYFCASSQWQGAGELFFGEGSRLTVL.

The V and J genes are TRBV5-6 and TRBJ1-2; D unclear. CDR3 length: 12 amino acids. V was pared by 2 bases and J by 4 bases, with 6 bases between. Germline CDR1 is SGHDT and CDR2 is YYEEEE. The CDR3 loop reads CASSFPSYGYTF. CDR3 bases: TGTGCCAGCAGCTTCCCGAGCTATGGCTACACCTTC. Using reference TRBV5-6 and TRBJ1-2 for the parts outside the CDR3, the full variable domain is DAGVTQSPTHLIKTRGQQVTLRCSPKSGHDTVSWYQQALGQGPQFIFQYYEEEERQRGNFPDRFSGHQFPNYSSELNVNALLLGDSALYLCASSFPSYGYTFGSGTRLTVV.

The rearrangement links TRBV5-6 to TRBJ1-2; the D is unclear. V dropped 1 base and J dropped 4 bases, with 8 bases sitting between them. Germline V lookup: CDR1 SGHDT, CDR2 YYEEEE. CDR3 length equals 13 residues. The CDR3 spells CASSLIGTYGYTF. For the CDR3, the DNA is TGTGCCAGCAGCTTGATAGGAACCTATGGCTACACCTTC.

The chain combines TRBV29-1 with TRBJ2-2; perhaps TRBD1 as D (6 bases). With 3 bases removed from V and 1 base from J, the gap between germline ends came to 6 bases. Germline-derived CDR1 and CDR2 are SQVTM and ANQGSEA. This CDR3 has 13 residues. DNA for the CDR3: TGCAGCGTTGACAGGGGGAACACCGGGGAGCTGTTTTTT. Protein sequence: CSVDRGNTGELFF.

The CDR3 DNA is TGTGCCAGCTCCCGAAGGGGTTCTGGCTCCTACGAGCAGTACTTC. Its translation is CASSRRGSGSYEQYF. V and J are TRBV27 and TRBJ2-7; D perhaps matches TRBD1 (5 bases). CDR1 and CDR2 from the germline V gene are MNHEY and SMNVEV (reference sequence). V lost 8 bases and J 0 bases, leaving 17 bases between the germline ends. This CDR3 region has 15 residues.

The chain carries TRBV6-6 and TRBJ2-1; possibly TRBD2 for D (5 bases). V shed 2 bases and J shed 8 bases, with 16 bases lying between them. From germline, CDR1 is MNHNY and CDR2 SVGAGI (reference sequence). The CDR3 has 15 amino acids. The CDR3 region is CASSYGWAGGHEQFF. The CDR3 nucleotides read TGTGCCAGCAGTTACGGCTGGGCCGGCGGGCATGAGCAGTTCTTC.

This rearrangement joins TRBV10-3 to TRBJ2-1; 15 bases align to TRBD2. This CDR3 is 17 amino acids long. The ends lost 4 bases at V and 9 bases at J; junction bases unmatched: 10. CDR1 ENHRY and CDR2 SYGVKD come from the germline V gene. The CDR3 DNA reads TGTGCCATCAGTGGTCTGCGGGGACTAGCGGGAGGAGGTGAGCAGTTCTTC. Protein: CAISGLRGLAGGGEQFF.

This CDR3 is CASSLESSANEQYF. The CDR3 DNA follows: TGCGCCAGCAGCTTGGAGTCTAGCGCAAACGAGCAGTACTTC. V and J are TRBV5-1 and TRBJ2-7, with TRBD2 as a possible D gene (6 bases). The V end was cut by 0 bases, the J end by 5 bases, with 12 bases between. Germline CDR1 SGHRS, CDR2 YFSETQ. This CDR3 spans 14 amino acids.

This clone was seen a handful of times. The rearrangement uses TRBV7-9 and TRBJ2-7; D gene unclear. CDR3 length: 13 amino acids. Trimming cost V 5 bases and J 0 bases, with 8 bases left between them. Germline V lookup: CDR1 SEHNR, CDR2 FQNEAQ (reference sequence). The CDR3 bases are TGTGCCAGCAGCCCCGAGGCCTCCTACGAGCAGTACTTC. Its translation is CASSPEASYEQYF.

This clone was seen only once. The chain's CDR3 is CASSWGRGSYEQYF. The CDR3 DNA is TGTGCCAGCAGCTGGGGCAGAGGCTCCTACGAGCAGTACTTC. The gene calls are TRBV5-6 and TRBJ2-7; a weak D match, TRBD1 (5 bases). The CDR3 contains 14 residues. The V end was cut by 3 bases, the J end by 0 bases, with 10 bases between. Germline CDR1 and CDR2: SGHDT and YYEEEE.

The V call is TRBV5-1, the J call TRBJ2-3; TRBD2 matches at 8 bases. The CDR3 has 17 amino acids. J lost 0 bases, V lost 6 bases, and 12 bases had no gene match. Germline V lookup: CDR1 SGHRS, CDR2 YFSETQ. CDR3 DNA sequence: TGCGCCAGCAAGGATCGGGAGGGGCGGACTAGCACAGATACGCAGTATTTT. Translating gives CASKDREGRTSTDTQYF.

The chain is built from TRBV2 and TRBJ2-7; the match to TRBD1 covers 9 bases. The germline V gene encodes CDR1 SNHLY and CDR2 FYNNEI. J was trimmed by 5 bases and V by 4 bases; bases with no gene match: 6. The CDR3 covers 14 residues. In DNA form, the CDR3 reads TGTGCCAGCAGTGGGGGACAGGGTATACACGAGCAGTACTTC. Amino acids: CASSGGQGIHEQYF.